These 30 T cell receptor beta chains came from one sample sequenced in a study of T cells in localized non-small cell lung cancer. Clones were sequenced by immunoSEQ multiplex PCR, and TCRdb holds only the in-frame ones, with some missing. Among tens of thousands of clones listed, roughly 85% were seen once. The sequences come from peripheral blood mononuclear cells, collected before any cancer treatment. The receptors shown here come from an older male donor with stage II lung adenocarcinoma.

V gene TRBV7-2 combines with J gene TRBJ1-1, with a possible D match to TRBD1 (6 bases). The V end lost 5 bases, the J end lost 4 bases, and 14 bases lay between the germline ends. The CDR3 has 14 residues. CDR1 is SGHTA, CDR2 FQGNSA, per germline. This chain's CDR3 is CASSPEQGSTEAFF. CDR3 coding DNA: TGTGCCAGCAGCCCCGAACAGGGATCCACTGAAGCTTTCTTT. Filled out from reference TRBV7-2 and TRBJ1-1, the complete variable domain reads GAGVSQSPSNKVTEKGKDVELRCDPISGHTALYWYRQSLGQGLEFLIYFQGNSAPDKSGLPSDRFSAERTGGSVSTLTIQRTQQEDSAVYLCASSPEQGSTEAFFGQGTRLTVV.

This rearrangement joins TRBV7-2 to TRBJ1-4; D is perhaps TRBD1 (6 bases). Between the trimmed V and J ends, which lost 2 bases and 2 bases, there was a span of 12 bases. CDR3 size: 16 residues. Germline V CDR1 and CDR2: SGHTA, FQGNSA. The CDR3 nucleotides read TGTGCCAGCAGCTTATCACCCACAGGGACTAATGAAAAACTGTTTTTT. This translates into CASSLSPTGTNEKLFF.

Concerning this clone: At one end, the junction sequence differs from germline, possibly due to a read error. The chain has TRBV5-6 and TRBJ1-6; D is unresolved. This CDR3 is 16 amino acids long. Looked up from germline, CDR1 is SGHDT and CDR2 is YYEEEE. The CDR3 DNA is TGTGCCAGCAGCTTGAGGCTCTACGGCTTGAATTTACCCCTCCACTTT. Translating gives CASSLRLYGLNLPLHF.

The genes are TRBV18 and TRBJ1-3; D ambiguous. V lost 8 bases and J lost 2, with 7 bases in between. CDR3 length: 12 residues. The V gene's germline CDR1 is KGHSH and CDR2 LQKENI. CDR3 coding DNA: TGTGCCAGCCACGGCGCTGGAAACACCATATATTTT. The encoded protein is CASHGAGNTIYF.

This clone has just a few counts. The CDR3 DNA follows: TGTGCCAGCAGCTCCGGGACTAAATCCTACGAGCAGTACTTC. Its protein product is CASSSGTKSYEQYF. The chain joins TRBV5-4 to TRBJ2-7; 7 bases agree with TRBD2. V was pared by 3 bases and J by 1 base, with 4 bases of the junction left unmatched. The CDR3 length is 14 residues. Germline CDR1 SGHNT, CDR2 YYREEE (reference sequence).

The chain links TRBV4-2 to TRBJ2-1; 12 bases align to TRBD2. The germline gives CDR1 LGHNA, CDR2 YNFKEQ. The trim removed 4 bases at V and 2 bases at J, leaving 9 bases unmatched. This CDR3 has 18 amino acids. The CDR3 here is CASSPRGLAGSTYNEQFF. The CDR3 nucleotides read TGTGCCAGCAGCCCAAGAGGACTAGCGGGAAGTACCTACAATGAGCAGTTCTTC.

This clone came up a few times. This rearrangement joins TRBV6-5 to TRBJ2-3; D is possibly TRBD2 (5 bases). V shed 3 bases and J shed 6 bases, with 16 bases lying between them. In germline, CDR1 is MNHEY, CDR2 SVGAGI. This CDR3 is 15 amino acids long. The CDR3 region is CASSYEGGSGDTQYF. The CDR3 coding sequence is TGTGCCAGCAGTTATGAAGGCGGGTCGGGGGATACGCAGTATTTT.

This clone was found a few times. This chain's CDR3 is CASSLGQGALNTEAFF. CDR3 bases: TGTGCCAGCAGCTTGGGGCAGGGGGCTTTGAACACTGAAGCTTTCTTT. This chain joins TRBV7-3 and TRBJ1-1, with 8 bases lining up with TRBD1. V lost 3 bases to trimming and J lost 0 bases; unmatched junction nucleotides: 6. Germline V gene lookup returns CDR1 SGHTA and CDR2 FQGTGA. This CDR3 spans 16 amino acids.

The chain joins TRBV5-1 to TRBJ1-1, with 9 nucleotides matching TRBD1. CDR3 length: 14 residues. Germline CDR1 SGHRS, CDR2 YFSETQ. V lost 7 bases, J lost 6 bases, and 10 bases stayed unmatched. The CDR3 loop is CASGPTGQGPEAFF. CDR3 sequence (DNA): TGCGCCAGCGGTCCGACGGGACAGGGTCCTGAAGCTTTCTTT.

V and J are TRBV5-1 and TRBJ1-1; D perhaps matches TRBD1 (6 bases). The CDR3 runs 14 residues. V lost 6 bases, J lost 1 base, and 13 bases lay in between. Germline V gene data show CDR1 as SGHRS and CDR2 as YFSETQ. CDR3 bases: TGCGCCAGCAACAAAGGACAGCCGAACACTGAAGCTTTCTTT. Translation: CASNKGQPNTEAFF.

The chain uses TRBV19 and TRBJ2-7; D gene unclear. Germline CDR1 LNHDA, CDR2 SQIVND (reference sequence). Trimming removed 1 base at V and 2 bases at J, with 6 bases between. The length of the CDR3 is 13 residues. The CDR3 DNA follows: TGTGCCAGTAGTATAGGACGGGCCTACGAGCAGTACTTC. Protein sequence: CASSIGRAYEQYF.

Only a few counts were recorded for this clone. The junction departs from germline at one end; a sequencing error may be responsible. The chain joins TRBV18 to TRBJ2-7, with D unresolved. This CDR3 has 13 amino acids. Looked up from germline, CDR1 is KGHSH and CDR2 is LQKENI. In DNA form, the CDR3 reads TGTGCCACCTCACCGGGTGGGCCCTACGAGCAGTACTTC. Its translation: CATSPGGPYEQYF.

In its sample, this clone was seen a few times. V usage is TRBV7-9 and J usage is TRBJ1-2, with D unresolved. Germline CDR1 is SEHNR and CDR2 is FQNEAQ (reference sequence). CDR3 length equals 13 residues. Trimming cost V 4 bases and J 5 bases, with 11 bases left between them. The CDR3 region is CASSYGRRYGYTF. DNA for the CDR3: TGTGCCAGCAGCTACGGCAGGAGATATGGCTACACCTTC.

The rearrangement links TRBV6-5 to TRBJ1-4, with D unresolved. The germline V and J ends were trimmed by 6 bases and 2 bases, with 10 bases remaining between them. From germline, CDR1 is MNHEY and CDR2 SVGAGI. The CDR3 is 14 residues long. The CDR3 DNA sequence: TGTGCCAGCAGAGACTCCGGGACTAATGAAAAACTGTTTTTT. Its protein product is CASRDSGTNEKLFF.

Here the CDR3 DNA reads TGTGCCAGCGGGTTTGGGCGGGATAGGACCGGGGAGCTGTTTTTT. Translated: CASGFGRDRTGELFF. This chain uses TRBV11-1 with TRBJ2-2; perhaps TRBD2 as D (6 bases). Germline V gene data show CDR1 as SGHAT and CDR2 as FQDESV (reference sequence). The V gene lost 8 bases and the J gene lost 5 bases, with 18 bases spanning the gap. The length of the CDR3 is 15 residues.

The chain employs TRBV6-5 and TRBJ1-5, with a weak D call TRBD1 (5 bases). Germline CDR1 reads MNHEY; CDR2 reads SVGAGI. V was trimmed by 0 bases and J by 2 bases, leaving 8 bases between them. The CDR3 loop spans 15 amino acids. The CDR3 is CASSYSSRGNQPQHF. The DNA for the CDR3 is TGTGCCAGCAGTTACTCGAGCAGGGGCAATCAGCCCCAGCATTTT.

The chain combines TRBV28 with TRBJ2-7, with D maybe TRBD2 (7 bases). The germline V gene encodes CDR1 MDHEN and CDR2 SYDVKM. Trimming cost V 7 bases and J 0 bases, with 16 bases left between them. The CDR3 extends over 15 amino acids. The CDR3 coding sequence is TGTGCCAGCACCGTGGGAGGGGACAACTCCTACGAGCAGTACTTC. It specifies CASTVGGDNSYEQYF. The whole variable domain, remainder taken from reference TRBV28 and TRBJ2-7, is DVKVTQSSRYLVKRTGEKVFLECVQDMDHENMFWYRQDPGLGLRLIYFSYDVKMKEKGDIPEGYSVSREKKERFSLILESASTNQTSMYLCASTVGGDNSYEQYFGPGTRLTVT.

As DNA, the CDR3 is TGCGCCAGCGGGGTTGGATCGGGAGTGGCAGATACGCAGTATTTT. This gives the protein CASGVGSGVADTQYF. This rearrangement joins TRBV5-1 to TRBJ2-3; possible D gene TRBD2, 6 bases. CDR1 and CDR2 from the germline V gene are SGHRS and YFSETQ. The V end was cut by 7 bases, the J end by 4 bases, with 19 bases between. This CDR3 has 15 amino acids.

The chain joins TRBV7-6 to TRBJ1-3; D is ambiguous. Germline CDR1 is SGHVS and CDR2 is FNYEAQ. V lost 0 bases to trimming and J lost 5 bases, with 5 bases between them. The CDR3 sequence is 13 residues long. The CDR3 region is CASSLADRNTIYF. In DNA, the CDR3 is TGTGCCAGCAGCTTAGCGGACCGAAACACCATATATTTT.

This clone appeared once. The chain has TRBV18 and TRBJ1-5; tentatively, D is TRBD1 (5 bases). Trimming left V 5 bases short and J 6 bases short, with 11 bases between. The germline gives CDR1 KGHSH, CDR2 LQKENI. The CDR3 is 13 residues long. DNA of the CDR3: TGTGCCAGCTCATTCGGGACCCCTCAGCCCCAGCATTTT. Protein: CASSFGTPQPQHF.

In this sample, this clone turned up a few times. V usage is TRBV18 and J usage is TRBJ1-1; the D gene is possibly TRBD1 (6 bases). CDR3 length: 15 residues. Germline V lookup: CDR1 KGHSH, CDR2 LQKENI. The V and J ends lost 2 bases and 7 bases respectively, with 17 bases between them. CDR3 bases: TGTGCCAGCTCACCAGGGGGCAGGGTAGGTAATGAAGCTTTCTTT. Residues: CASSPGGRVGNEAFF.

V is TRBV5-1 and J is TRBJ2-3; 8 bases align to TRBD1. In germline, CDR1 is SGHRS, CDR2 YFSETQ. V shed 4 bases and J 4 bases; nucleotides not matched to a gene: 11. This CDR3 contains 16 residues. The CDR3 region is CASSPRTGTLPDTQYF. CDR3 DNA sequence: TGCGCCAGCAGCCCCCGGACAGGGACATTACCAGATACGCAGTATTTT. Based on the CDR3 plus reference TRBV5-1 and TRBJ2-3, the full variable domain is KAGVTQTPRYLIKTRGQQVTLSCSPISGHRSVSWYQQTPGQGLQFLFEYFSETQRNKGNFPGRFSGRQFSNSRSEMNVSTLELGDSALYLCASSPRTGTLPDTQYFGPGTRLTVL.

The CDR3 loop reads CASSYVTGAGETQYF. CDR3 sequence (DNA): TGTGCCAGCAGTTACGTGACAGGGGCGGGCGAGACCCAGTACTTC. This chain links TRBV6-6 with TRBJ2-5, with 8 bases matching TRBD1. V shed 2 bases and J 5 bases; nucleotides not matched to a gene: 7. Germline V lookup: CDR1 MNHNY, CDR2 SVGAGI (reference sequence). The CDR3 is made up of 15 amino acids.

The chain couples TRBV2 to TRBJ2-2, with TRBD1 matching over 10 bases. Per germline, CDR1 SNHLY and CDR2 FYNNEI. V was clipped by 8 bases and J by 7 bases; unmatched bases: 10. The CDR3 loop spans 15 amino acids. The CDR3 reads CASSEGQGTGGELFF. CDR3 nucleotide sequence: TGTGCCAGCTCCGAGGGACAGGGGACCGGCGGGGAGCTGTTTTTT.

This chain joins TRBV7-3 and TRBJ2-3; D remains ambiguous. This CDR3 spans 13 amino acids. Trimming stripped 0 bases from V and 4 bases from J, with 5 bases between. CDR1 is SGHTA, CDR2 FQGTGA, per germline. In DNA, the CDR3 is TGTGCCAGCAGCTTAACCGGGCCAGATACGCAGTATTTT. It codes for CASSLTGPDTQYF.

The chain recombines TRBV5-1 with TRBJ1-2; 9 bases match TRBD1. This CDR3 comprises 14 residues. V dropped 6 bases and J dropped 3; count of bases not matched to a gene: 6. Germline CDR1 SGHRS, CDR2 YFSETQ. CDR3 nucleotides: TGCGCCAGCAAACAGGGGGCATCGGACTATGGCTACACCTTC. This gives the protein CASKQGASDYGYTF.

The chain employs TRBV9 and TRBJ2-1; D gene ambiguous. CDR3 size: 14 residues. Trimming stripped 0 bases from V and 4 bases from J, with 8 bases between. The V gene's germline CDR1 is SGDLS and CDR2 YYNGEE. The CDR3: CASSVEGPYNEQFF. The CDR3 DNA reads TGTGCCAGCAGCGTAGAAGGCCCATACAATGAGCAGTTCTTC.

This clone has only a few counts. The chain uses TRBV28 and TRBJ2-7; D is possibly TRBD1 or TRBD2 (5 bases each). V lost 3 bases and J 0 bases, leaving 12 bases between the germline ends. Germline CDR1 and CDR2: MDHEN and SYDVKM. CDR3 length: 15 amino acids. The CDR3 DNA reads TGTGCCAGCAGTTTTGGGGACCGCCTCTCCTACGAGCAGTACTTC. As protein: CASSFGDRLSYEQYF.

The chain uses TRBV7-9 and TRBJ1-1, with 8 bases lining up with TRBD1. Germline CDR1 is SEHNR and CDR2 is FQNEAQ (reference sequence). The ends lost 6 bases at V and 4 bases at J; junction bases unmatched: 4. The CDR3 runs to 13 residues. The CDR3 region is CASSPTGGTEAFF. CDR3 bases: TGTGCCAGCAGTCCTACAGGGGGCACTGAAGCTTTCTTT.

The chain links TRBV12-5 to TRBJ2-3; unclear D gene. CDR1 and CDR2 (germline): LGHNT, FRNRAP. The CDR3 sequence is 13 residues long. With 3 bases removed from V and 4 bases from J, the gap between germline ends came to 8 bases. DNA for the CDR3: TGTGCTAGTGGTTTCTATGGGGCAGATACGCAGTATTTT. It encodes CASGFYGADTQYF.